A single T cell receptor beta chain is shown here with its context. The antigen is not known. It was with 60 Vbeta and 13 Jbeta primers that the PCR ran. Profiled with immunoSEQ multiplex PCR; TCRdb holds only in-frame clones, not every one. With some 150,000 clones in the sample, the ten largest clones hold roughly 3%. This sample stems from a study of cytomegalovirus exposure and HLA in healthy donors. Looking at the study overall: In terms of ancestry, the Caucasian-associated cluster contained 75% to 90% of the approximately 400 genotyped donors. Points from the study as a whole: The authors listed 150 or so TCR beta chains as cytomegalovirus-associated.

Trimming pared 4 bases from V and 6 bases from J, leaving 16 bases between. CDR1 and CDR2 (germline): SNHLY, FYNNEI. This CDR3 spans 15 amino acids. The TCR originated in a man in his forties or fifties in good health and CMV-seronegative. Specimen: PBMCs. J is TRBJ1-5 and V is TRBV2, with a weak D call TRBD1 (6 bases). Here the CDR3 reads CASSVGAEQGQPQHF. The CDR3 DNA reads TGTGCCAGCAGTGTAGGGGCAGAACAGGGTCAGCCCCAGCATTTT.